The 14 T cell receptor beta chains reported below all come from one sample, sequenced in a study of cytomegalovirus exposure and HLA in healthy donors. The PCR made use of 60 Vbeta and 13 Jbeta primers. Sequenced by immunoSEQ multiplex PCR; TCRdb stores in-frame clones only, minus some. The profile shows about 120,000 clones, roughly four fifths of them singletons. Input material: PBMCs. The receptors stem from a woman aged 35 to 49 in good health and CMV-seropositive.

This clone occurred a few times. V gene TRBV28 combines with J gene TRBJ2-2; 9 bases are shared with TRBD1. V dropped 9 bases and J dropped 4; count of bases not matched to a gene: 6. Germline V gene sequence: CDR1 MDHEN, CDR2 SYDVKM. The CDR3 extends over 14 amino acids. The CDR3 region is CASKQGAGTGELFF. The CDR3 coding sequence is TGTGCCAGTAAACAGGGGGCGGGCACCGGGGAGCTGTTTTTT. Supplemented by reference TRBV28 and TRBJ2-2, the full variable domain reads DVKVTQSSRYLVKRTGEKVFLECVQDMDHENMFWYRQDPGLGLRLIYFSYDVKMKEKGDIPEGYSVSREKKERFSLILESASTNQTSMYLCASKQGAGTGELFFGEGSRLTVL.

The J gene is TRBJ1-3, the V gene TRBV4-3; maybe TRBD1 (6 bases). Germline V CDR1 and CDR2: LGHNA, YSLEER. The CDR3 is 15 amino acids. Between the trimmed V and J ends, which lost 3 bases and 3 bases, there was a span of 12 bases. The DNA for the CDR3 is TGCGCCAGCAGCCAGCACAGGGTCGGTGGAAACACCATATATTTT. Its protein is CASSQHRVGGNTIYF.

J is TRBJ1-6 and V is TRBV5-6; maybe TRBD1 (6 bases). Deletions cut 1 base from V and 7 bases from J, with 18 bases between. Germline assignment: CDR1 SGHDT and CDR2 YYEEEE. The CDR3 extends over 17 amino acids. CDR3 residues: CASSLFGGPGGNSPLHF. The DNA for the CDR3 is TGTGCCAGCAGCTTGTTCGGGGGGCCGGGGGGGAATTCACCCCTCCACTTT.

V gene TRBV7-2 combines with J gene TRBJ2-5; weak D call: TRBD2 (5 bases). This CDR3 comprises 14 residues. Trimming stripped 1 base from V and 2 bases from J, with 8 bases between. Germline CDR1 is SGHTA and CDR2 is FQGNSA. In DNA, the CDR3 is TGTGCCAGCAGCTTAGGGAGGCATCAAGAGACCCAGTACTTC. It translates to CASSLGRHQETQYF.

The chain couples TRBV28 to TRBJ1-4, with TRBD1 matching 7 bases. This CDR3 spans 14 amino acids. Trimming took 7 bases from V and 2 from J; bases not matched to a gene: 4. Germline V lookup: CDR1 MDHEN, CDR2 SYDVKM. DNA for the CDR3: TGTGCCAGCATCCCGGGACAGACTAATGAAAAACTGTTTTTT. It translates to CASIPGQTNEKLFF.

The rearrangement links TRBV6-6 to TRBJ2-1, with D perhaps TRBD1 (6 bases). CDR3 length equals 11 residues. Germline V gene lookup returns CDR1 MNHNY and CDR2 SVGAGI (reference sequence). V was shortened by 6 bases and J by 16 bases, with 16 bases between the two germline ends. The chain's CDR3 is CASRRDNPHFF. The CDR3, as DNA: TGTGCCAGCAGAAGGGACAACCCCCACTTCTTC.

The genes are TRBV18 and TRBJ1-1, with D perhaps TRBD1 (5 bases). V dropped 4 bases and J dropped 0 bases, with 12 bases sitting between them. The V gene's germline CDR1 is KGHSH and CDR2 LQKENI. The CDR3 is made up of 15 amino acids. The CDR3 loop is CASSRGGFVNTEAFF. The CDR3 region has the DNA TGTGCCAGCTCACGCGGGGGGTTTGTGAACACTGAAGCTTTCTTT. The full variable domain, rest sourced from reference TRBV18 and TRBJ1-1, is NAGVMQNPRHLVRRRGQEARLRCSPMKGHSHVYWYRQLPEEGLKFMVYLQKENIIDESGMPKERFSAEFPKEGPSILRIQQVVRGDSAAYFCASSRGGFVNTEAFFGQGTRLTVV.

The chain is built from TRBV6-5 and TRBJ2-4; 7 nucleotides agree with TRBD1. The CDR3 runs 15 residues. In germline, CDR1 is MNHEY, CDR2 SVGAGI. The trim removed 6 bases at V and 4 bases at J, leaving 9 bases unmatched. The CDR3 reads CASRSGTEKKNIQYF. DNA of the CDR3: TGTGCCAGCAGGTCCGGGACAGAGAAAAAAAACATTCAGTACTTC.

This clone was observed a few times. The chain links TRBV6-1 to TRBJ1-6, with D possibly TRBD1 on 6 matching bases. The CDR3 spans 16 residues. Per the germline V gene, CDR1 is MNHNS and CDR2 is SASEGT. The germline V and J ends were trimmed by 4 bases and 5 bases, with 15 bases remaining between them. CDR3 protein: CASSAPVDSHNSPLHF. In DNA, the CDR3 is TGTGCCAGCAGTGCTCCGGTGGACAGTCATAATTCACCCCTCCACTTT.

The CDR3 sequence: CASSQYWRGNEQYF. DNA of the CDR3: TGCGCCAGCAGCCAATACTGGCGGGGGAACGAGCAGTACTTC. The chain couples TRBV4-3 to TRBJ2-7, with TRBD2 matching over 7 bases. The V gene end was trimmed by 2 bases and the J gene end by 5 bases; junction bases not matched to a gene: 6. Per the germline V gene, CDR1 is LGHNA and CDR2 is YSLEER. The CDR3 is 14 residues long.

This chain joins TRBV30 and TRBJ2-5, with 8 bases fitting TRBD1. From germline, CDR1 is GTSNPN and CDR2 SVGIG (reference sequence). Losses at the gene ends were 0 bases for V and 4 bases for J; bases not matched to a gene: 7. CDR3 size: 15 residues. CDR3 bases: TGTGCCTGGAGTGTTGGGCAGGGGGCTGGAGAGACCCAGTACTTC. It specifies CAWSVGQGAGETQYF.

This rearrangement joins TRBV5-6 to TRBJ1-1, with a possible D match to TRBD1 (6 bases). This CDR3 has 15 residues. Per germline, CDR1 SGHDT and CDR2 YYEEEE. Trimming stripped 2 bases from V and 3 bases from J, with 14 bases between. The CDR3 region is CASSFWDTPYTEAFF. The DNA for the CDR3 is TGTGCCAGCAGCTTCTGGGACACCCCTTACACTGAAGCTTTCTTT.

V is TRBV4-1 and J is TRBJ2-1; possible D gene TRBD2, 6 bases. V dropped 4 bases and J dropped 4 bases, with 14 bases sitting between them. CDR1 MGHRA and CDR2 YSYEKL come from the germline V gene. The CDR3 has 15 residues. CDR3 sequence: CASSLIGGAYNEQFF. CDR3 DNA: TGCGCCAGCAGCCTGATCGGCGGGGCGTACAATGAGCAGTTCTTC.

The table lists this clone with a count of one. J is TRBJ2-1 and V is TRBV9, with 9 bases matching TRBD2. Germline lookup yields CDR1 SGDLS and CDR2 YYNGEE. CDR3 size: 15 residues. V shed 4 bases, J shed 6 bases, and the junction held 8 bases outside the gene matches. Here the CDR3 reads CASSSAGGSGNEQFF. CDR3 coding DNA: TGTGCCAGCAGCTCAGCGGGGGGTTCAGGCAATGAGCAGTTCTTC.